Shown below are 17 T cell receptor beta chains from a single sample sequenced in a study of early T cells in non-severe SARS-CoV-2 infection. A single record per CDR3 protein comes from TCRdb applying MiXCR to the 5' RACE reads. The sample has 25,000 to 35,000 distinct CDR3 sequences, under 6% seen once. Material: whole blood. These receptors were taken from an adult who was a healthcare worker with PCR-confirmed SARS-CoV-2 infection or an uninfected control (not recorded which).

This clonotype was seen many times. V usage is TRBV5-4 and J usage is TRBJ2-1; D unclear. CDR3 length equals 12 residues. Per germline, CDR1 SGHNT and CDR2 YYREEE (reference sequence). Trimming removed 0 bases from V and 7 bases from J, with 5 bases in between. CDR3 sequence (DNA): TGTGCCAGCAGCTTGGGGGTGAATGAGCAGTTCTTC. Translating gives CASSLGVNEQFF.

The J gene is TRBJ1-2, the V gene TRBV5-6, with D maybe TRBD1 (5 bases). Germline values: CDR1 SGHDT, CDR2 YYEEEE. Trimming took off 1 base at V and 4 bases at J, with 11 bases between the two ends. The CDR3 totals 14 residues. CDR3 DNA: TGTGCCAGCAGCTTGACCGGGGGAACCTATGGCTACACCTTC. Amino acid sequence: CASSLTGGTYGYTF.

The chain is built from TRBV5-1 and TRBJ1-1; the D is unclear. Germline V gene lookup returns CDR1 SGHRS and CDR2 YFSETQ. V was trimmed by 0 bases and J by 0 bases, leaving 9 bases between them. CDR3 size: 15 residues. CDR3 sequence: CASSLGSVMNTEAFF. DNA of the CDR3: TGCGCCAGCAGCTTGGGTTCAGTCATGAACACTGAAGCTTTCTTT.

This clonotype came up many times. The chain combines TRBV12-3 or TRBV12-4 with TRBJ1-6; D is possibly TRBD1 (5 bases). Trimming pared 6 bases from V and 11 bases from J, leaving 11 bases between. The CDR3 length is 12 residues. The CDR3 DNA is TGTGCCAGCAGGCAAGGGGTGGCACCCCTCCACTTT. Protein product: CASRQGVAPLHF.

V gene TRBV27 combines with J gene TRBJ1-6; the D is unclear. Trimming took 5 bases from V and 4 from J, leaving 12 bases between them. Germline values: CDR1 MNHEY, CDR2 SMNVEV (reference sequence). This CDR3 comprises 15 residues. The CDR3 region is CASSLGGSYNSPLHF. CDR3 sequence (DNA): TGTGCCAGCAGTCTAGGTGGATCATATAATTCACCCCTCCACTTT.

This clonotype was recorded many times. The rearrangement uses TRBV30 and TRBJ2-7, with TRBD1 identical over 8 bases. V trimming: 2 bases; J trimming: 4 bases; junction bases outside the gene matches: 1. Per the germline V gene, CDR1 is GTSNPN and CDR2 is SVGIG (reference sequence). The CDR3 sequence is 12 residues long. The CDR3 here is CAWSQGAYEQYF. The CDR3 bases are TGTGCCTGGAGTCAGGGGGCTTACGAGCAGTACTTC. The full variable domain, rest sourced from reference TRBV30 and TRBJ2-7, is SQTIHQWPATLVQPVGSPLSLECTVEGTSNPNLYWYRQAAGRGLQLLFYSVGIGQISSEVPQNLSASRPQDRQFILSSKKLLLSDSGFYLCAWSQGAYEQYFGPGTRLTVT.

This clonotype was seen many times. The chain has TRBV27 and TRBJ1-5; D gene unclear. Germline V gives CDR1 MNHEY, CDR2 SMNVEV (reference sequence). V gave up 4 bases and J gave up 3 bases, with 1 base separating them. The CDR3 runs 11 residues. CDR3 in amino acids: CASSSNQPQHF. CDR3 nucleotide sequence: TGTGCCAGCAGTTCCAATCAGCCCCAGCATTTT.

V usage is TRBV29-1 and J usage is TRBJ2-1, with 11 bases fitting TRBD2. J gave up 8 bases and V 5 bases, and 5 bases lay outside the gene matches. This CDR3 spans 13 amino acids. From germline, CDR1 is SQVTM and CDR2 ANQGSEA. Written as DNA, the CDR3 is TGCAGCGTTTCTAGCGGGAGGTTGTATGAGCAGTTCTTC. Translation: CSVSSGRLYEQFF.

Notes on this clonotype: A single base separates this from a much larger clone, so it may be a read error. This chain uses TRBV7-2 with TRBJ1-1; TRBD1 might be the D (6 bases). V gave up 3 bases and J gave up 5 bases, with 13 bases separating them. The CDR3 is 14 amino acids. Germline V gene data show CDR1 as SGHTA and CDR2 as FQGNSA. This chain's CDR3 is CASSFGGWGTEAFF. The CDR3, as DNA: TGTGCCAGCAGCTTTGGGGGCTGGGGGACTGAAGCTTTCTTT.

This clonotype has ten or more counts. J is TRBJ2-7 and V is TRBV28; no reliable D call. This CDR3 comprises 10 residues. The germline V gene encodes CDR1 MDHEN and CDR2 SYDVKM. The V and J ends lost 6 bases and 4 bases respectively, with 4 bases between them. CDR3 sequence reads: CASSKYEQYF. In DNA form, the CDR3 reads TGTGCCAGCAGCAAATACGAGCAGTACTTC.

This clonotype was seen many times. This CDR3 reads CASSAQQDTEAFF. The CDR3 DNA reads as TGCGCCAGCAGCGCCCAGCAGGACACTGAAGCTTTCTTT. The V call is TRBV5-1, the J call TRBJ1-1; D is uncertain. The CDR3 covers 13 residues. Germline V lookup: CDR1 SGHRS, CDR2 YFSETQ. The ends were cut back, 4 bases at V and 3 bases at J, with 10 bases in the middle.

This clonotype was seen many times. This chain uses TRBV19 with TRBJ1-2, with D unresolved. Between the trimmed V and J ends, which lost 3 bases and 4 bases, there was a span of 9 bases. In germline, CDR1 is LNHDA, CDR2 SQIVND (reference sequence). The CDR3 has 13 residues. This CDR3 is CASSMGYGYGYTF. CDR3 nucleotide sequence: TGTGCCAGTAGTATGGGATACGGCTATGGCTACACCTTC.

This clonotype was detected ten times or more. The CDR3 spells CSVEGQGGTEAFF. CDR3 sequence (DNA): TGCAGCGTTGAAGGTCAGGGGGGCACTGAAGCTTTCTTT. The V gene is TRBV29-1, the J gene TRBJ1-1; 7 bases align to TRBD1. The CDR3 is 13 residues long. Germline V gene lookup returns CDR1 SQVTM and CDR2 ANQGSEA. After removal of 1 base from V and 4 bases from J, the junction contained 3 bases not matched to a gene.

The V and J genes are TRBV6-6 and TRBJ1-1; 8 nucleotides align to TRBD1. The CDR3 totals 14 residues. V lost 4 bases, J lost 0 bases, and 1 base stayed unmatched. The germline gives CDR1 MNHNY, CDR2 SVGAGI (reference sequence). In DNA, the CDR3 is TGTGCCAGCAGTTTCAGGGGGCTGAACACTGAAGCTTTCTTT. Its protein is CASSFRGLNTEAFF.

The table lists this clonotype with many counts. J is TRBJ1-2 and V is TRBV5-1; the D is unclear. This CDR3 is 13 amino acids long. V shed 4 bases and J shed 8 bases, with 15 bases lying between them. CDR1 and CDR2 from the germline V gene are SGHRS and YFSETQ. CDR3 nucleotides: TGCGCCAGCAGCCCAAGCTGGGATCGCGGCTACACCTTC. It is translated as CASSPSWDRGYTF.

In this sample, this clonotype turned up many times. This rearrangement joins TRBV11-2 to TRBJ2-2; possibly TRBD1 for D (6 bases). Germline CDR1 and CDR2: SGHAT and FQNNGV. V dropped 5 bases and J dropped 7 bases, with 35 bases sitting between them. The CDR3 is made up of 21 amino acids. CDR3 sequence (DNA): TGTGCCAGCAGCCCCACATATGGGGGCCGAATTCCCCAGCGGTCTGGCGGGGAGCTGTTTTTT. It codes for CASSPTYGGRIPQRSGGELFF.

This clonotype was seen at least ten times. The genes are TRBV6-6 and TRBJ1-6; D uncertain. The length of the CDR3 is 15 residues. CDR1 is MNHNY and CDR2 is SVGAGI in the germline V gene (reference sequence). Trimming removed 6 bases from V and 7 bases from J, with 16 bases in between. The CDR3 here is CASRALTQLNSPLHF. The CDR3 DNA is TGTGCCAGCAGGGCCCTGACACAGTTGAATTCACCCCTCCACTTT.